A single sample gave rise to the 27 T cell receptor beta chains below, sequenced in a study of OX40 agonist ivuxolimab in advanced cancers. Repertoires were generated with immunoSEQ multiplex PCR, while TCRdb's copy carries only in-frame clones and drops some. The repertoire holds 22,000 or so clones, with 77% as singletons. The material sequenced was CD4+ or CD8+ T cells sorted from blood, taken in a trial of the OX40 agonist ivuxolimab. Receptors were obtained from an adult with an advanced solid tumor such as melanoma, head and neck, liver or kidney cancer.

CDR3 in amino acids: CSAPLLRGYTF. The CDR3 DNA follows: TGCAGTGCGCCCCTGCTGAGGGGCTACACCTTC. This chain joins TRBV20-1 and TRBJ1-2; no clear D gene. The CDR3 runs to 11 residues. V lost 6 bases, J lost 8 bases, and 13 bases lay in between. Germline V gives CDR1 DFQATT, CDR2 SNEGSKA (reference sequence).

The chain combines TRBV10-3 with TRBJ2-7; possibly TRBD1 for D (6 bases). The germline V gene encodes CDR1 ENHRY and CDR2 SYGVKD. The CDR3 spans 13 residues. The V and J ends lost 4 bases and 4 bases respectively, with 11 bases between them. The CDR3 DNA follows: TGTGCCATCAGTGGGACGGACAGTTACGAGCAGTACTTC. Translating gives CAISGTDSYEQYF.

The J gene is TRBJ1-5, the V gene TRBV4-3; TRBD1 is a possible D gene (5 bases). Trimming pared 0 bases from V and 6 bases from J, leaving 12 bases between. Germline CDR1 and CDR2: LGHNA and YSLEER. The CDR3 totals 15 residues. DNA of the CDR3: TGCGCCAGCAGCCAAGATCGGAGGGGACCTCAGCCCCAGCATTTT. It codes for CASSQDRRGPQPQHF.

V and J are TRBV5-4 and TRBJ2-1; 8 nucleotides match TRBD2. V shed 2 bases and J 2 bases; nucleotides not matched to a gene: 3. Germline V gives CDR1 SGHNT, CDR2 YYREEE (reference sequence). This CDR3 contains 15 residues. CDR3 region: CASSFSGGAYNEQFF. The CDR3 DNA reads as TGTGCCAGCAGCTTCTCCGGGGGGGCCTACAATGAGCAGTTCTTC.

The V call is TRBV15, the J call TRBJ1-2; D possibly corresponds to TRBD1 (5 bases). From germline, CDR1 is LNHNV and CDR2 YYDKDF (reference sequence). CDR3 length: 17 amino acids. V lost 0 bases and J 2 bases, leaving 16 bases between the germline ends. CDR3 residues: CATSRDSSEGRNYGYTF. The DNA of the CDR3 is TGTGCCACCAGCAGAGATTCGTCGGAGGGACGGAACTATGGCTACACCTTC.

CDR3 in DNA: TGTGCCAGCAGTTACCGGGACAGGGGCTACGAGCAGTACTTC. This translates into CASSYRDRGYEQYF. V gene TRBV27 combines with J gene TRBJ2-7; 10 bases match TRBD1. The trim removed 4 bases at V and 3 bases at J, leaving 3 bases unmatched. The length of the CDR3 is 14 residues. The germline CDR1 and CDR2 sequences are MNHEY and SMNVEV (reference sequence).

The chain's CDR3 is CASSLEGDSGYTF. CDR3 DNA: TGTGCCAGCAGCTTAGAAGGGGACAGTGGCTACACCTTC. This sequence joins TRBV7-8 and TRBJ1-2; 7 nucleotides align to TRBD1. The trim removed 1 base at V and 7 bases at J, leaving 3 bases unmatched. Germline CDR1 reads SGHVS; CDR2 reads FQNEAQ. This CDR3 comprises 13 residues. Complete variable domain (other parts from reference TRBV7-8 and TRBJ1-2): GAGVSQSPRYKVAKRGQDVALRCDPISGHVSLFWYQQALGQGPEFLTYFQNEAQLDKSGLPSDRFFAERPEGSVSTLKIQRTQQEDSAVYLCASSLEGDSGYTFGSGTRLTVV.

As to this clone: The sample carries other DNA sequences with the same CDR3. The V call is TRBV5-4, the J call TRBJ2-7; D not resolved. Germline CDR1 and CDR2: SGHNT and YYREEE (reference sequence). The CDR3 totals 12 residues. Trimming shortened V by 0 bases and J by 2 bases, and 3 bases separated the two germline ends. Written as DNA, the CDR3 is TGTGCCAGCAGCTTGGGTACCTACGAGCAGTACTTC. This gives the protein CASSLGTYEQYF.

The V call is TRBV27, the J call TRBJ1-4, with no clear D. Trimming removed 5 bases at V and 4 bases at J, with 17 bases between. Germline CDR1 is MNHEY and CDR2 is SMNVEV (reference sequence). This CDR3 is 16 amino acids long. The CDR3 loop is CASSPKRTENNEKLFF. DNA for the CDR3: TGTGCCAGCAGTCCAAAAAGGACGGAGAATAATGAAAAACTGTTTTTT.

The chain carries TRBV5-3 and TRBJ1-2; 7 nucleotides agree with TRBD1. TRBV5-3 belongs to the ORF category, with a function that is uncertain. V shed 0 bases and J 4 bases; nucleotides not matched to a gene: 12. There are 17 residues in the CDR3. The CDR3 DNA sequence: TGTGCCAGAAGCTTGGAGCGCAGGGGGTTAAGGGGCTATGGCTACACCTTC. The encoded protein is CARSLERRGLRGYGYTF.

Only one count was recorded for this clone. This chain connects TRBV19 to TRBJ1-2; 10 bases line up with TRBD1. CDR1 is LNHDA and CDR2 is SQIVND in the germline V gene (reference sequence). The CDR3 runs 16 residues. V lost 7 bases to trimming and J lost 6 bases; unmatched junction nucleotides: 14. The CDR3 reads CASMGTGAALFHGYTF. The CDR3 region has the DNA TGTGCCAGTATGGGGACAGGGGCCGCTTTGTTCCATGGCTACACCTTC.

The V call is TRBV7-9, the J call TRBJ1-6; D is possibly TRBD1 (6 bases). The CDR3 spans 14 residues. Germline lookup yields CDR1 SEHNR and CDR2 FQNEAQ (reference sequence). With 8 bases removed from V and 8 bases from J, the gap between germline ends came to 16 bases. This chain's CDR3 is CASAGAGDDSPLHF. CDR3 DNA sequence: TGTGCCAGCGCGGGCGCAGGGGACGATTCACCCCTCCACTTT.

This chain uses TRBV7-9 with TRBJ2-2; 8 bases are a match to TRBD1. The junction had 3 bases not matched to a gene; V was cut back by 5 bases and J by 4 bases. CDR3 size: 14 residues. Germline-derived CDR1 and CDR2 are SEHNR and FQNEAQ (reference sequence). CDR3 coding DNA: TGTGCCAGCAGCGACACAGGGGGCACCGGGGAGCTGTTTTTT. Translating it yields CASSDTGGTGELFF.

This chain uses TRBV11-1 with TRBJ1-2; D remains ambiguous. With 3 bases removed from V and 6 bases from J, the gap between germline ends came to 14 bases. This CDR3 region has 14 residues. Germline V gene data show CDR1 as SGHAT and CDR2 as FQDESV (reference sequence). Here the CDR3 reads CASSFTISLDGYTF. The CDR3 DNA reads TGTGCCAGCAGCTTTACCATATCCCTCGATGGCTACACCTTC. Based on the CDR3 plus reference TRBV11-1 and TRBJ1-2, the full variable domain is EAEVAQSPRYKITEKSQAVAFWCDPISGHATLYWYRQILGQGPELLVQFQDESVVDDSQLPKDRFSAERLKGVDSTLKIQPAELGDSAMYLCASSFTISLDGYTFGSGTRLTVV.

This clone is medium-sized. The genes are TRBV9 and TRBJ1-1; TRBD1 matches at 7 bases. Germline V gene data show CDR1 as SGDLS and CDR2 as YYNGEE. This CDR3 contains 16 residues. V shed 1 base and J 1 base; nucleotides not matched to a gene: 7. CDR3: CASSVIPGGANTEAFF. In DNA form, the CDR3 reads TGTGCCAGCAGCGTAATCCCAGGGGGAGCGAACACTGAAGCTTTCTTT.

The chain carries TRBV7-2 and TRBJ2-3; D is unclear. The CDR3 runs 12 residues. Trimming stripped 5 bases from V and 7 bases from J, with 10 bases between. CDR1 SGHTA and CDR2 FQGNSA come from the germline V gene. The CDR3, as DNA: TGTGCCAGCAGCCCACCCGATTATACGCAGTATTTT. Protein sequence: CASSPPDYTQYF.

The chain joins TRBV6-1 to TRBJ1-1, with TRBD1 matching 10 bases. The J segment lost 4 bases and the V segment lost 11 bases, leaving 4 bases of the junction unmatched. This CDR3 has 12 amino acids. The germline V gene encodes CDR1 MNHNS and CDR2 SASEGT. CDR3 in amino acids: CALRTGGTEAFF. The CDR3, as DNA: TGTGCCTTAAGGACAGGGGGCACTGAAGCTTTCTTT.

The J gene is TRBJ2-1, the V gene TRBV9, with TRBD2 matching 11 bases. The CDR3 sequence is 13 residues long. Germline values: CDR1 SGDLS, CDR2 YYNGEE. Trimming at V came to 0 bases and at J to 13 bases, leaving 3 bases not matched to a gene. The chain's CDR3 is CASSVASGGPQFF. The CDR3 nucleotides read TGTGCCAGCAGCGTAGCTAGCGGGGGGCCCCAGTTCTTC.

This chain connects TRBV4-1 to TRBJ1-4; D call uncertain. Germline V gene lookup returns CDR1 MGHRA and CDR2 YSYEKL. This CDR3 contains 16 residues. The V gene lost 0 bases and the J gene lost 2 bases, with 10 bases spanning the gap. CDR3 sequence reads: CASSQDLGRTNEKLFF. The CDR3 DNA sequence: TGCGCCAGCAGCCAAGATCTTGGTCGGACTAATGAAAAACTGTTTTTT.

The rearrangement links TRBV7-3 to TRBJ2-1; D ambiguous. The V gene lost 5 bases and the J gene lost 3 bases, with 2 bases spanning the gap. CDR3 length: 11 residues. Germline assignment: CDR1 SGHTA and CDR2 FQGTGA. As DNA, the CDR3 is TGTGCCAGCAGCGGCTACAATGAGCAGTTCTTC. Its protein is CASSGYNEQFF.

The chain couples TRBV7-2 to TRBJ2-2; 13 bases map to TRBD2. Germline V gene lookup returns CDR1 SGHTA and CDR2 FQGNSA. The CDR3 runs 18 residues. The V gene end was trimmed by 2 bases and the J gene end by 7 bases; junction bases not matched to a gene: 10. The CDR3 nucleotides are TGTGCCAGCAGCTTAAACCCCACTAGCGGGGGGGCGGACGGGGAGCTGTTTTTT. As protein: CASSLNPTSGGADGELFF.

The chain recombines TRBV19 with TRBJ2-7, with D perhaps given as TRBD1 or TRBD2 (5 bases each). There are 15 residues in the CDR3. V dropped 3 bases and J dropped 4 bases, with 16 bases sitting between them. From germline, CDR1 is LNHDA and CDR2 SQIVND (reference sequence). The CDR3 is CASSMEEGVGYEQYF. Written as DNA, the CDR3 is TGTGCCAGTAGTATGGAGGAAGGGGTGGGGTACGAGCAGTACTTC.

This clone was seen a few times. The chain is built from TRBV9 and TRBJ1-1; no clear D. The CDR3 sequence is 12 residues long. The V gene's germline CDR1 is SGDLS and CDR2 YYNGEE. V was trimmed by 6 bases and J by 1 base, leaving 7 bases between them. CDR3 residues: CASTSGNTEAFF. CDR3 sequence (DNA): TGTGCCAGCACCTCAGGGAACACTGAAGCTTTCTTT. Variable domain in full (rest from reference TRBV9 and TRBJ1-1): DSGVTQTPKHLITATGQRVTLRCSPRSGDLSVYWYQQSLDQGLQFLIQYYNGEERAKGNILERFSAQQFPDLHSELNLSSLELGDSALYFCASTSGNTEAFFGQGTRLTVV.

The chain combines TRBV2 with TRBJ2-7; D gene uncertain. V lost 3 bases and J 4 bases, leaving 7 bases between the germline ends. The germline gives CDR1 SNHLY, CDR2 FYNNEI. CDR3 size: 12 residues. CDR3 in amino acids: CASSESGYEQYF. CDR3 DNA: TGTGCCAGCAGTGAGTCCGGTTACGAGCAGTACTTC.

The rearrangement uses TRBV7-8 and TRBJ1-4, with D perhaps TRBD1 (5 bases). Trimming shortened V by 5 bases and J by 8 bases, and 18 bases separated the two germline ends. CDR3 length equals 15 residues. The germline V gene encodes CDR1 SGHVS and CDR2 FQNEAQ. The CDR3 here is CASSPRDRQAEKLFF. The CDR3 DNA follows: TGTGCCAGCAGCCCCCGGGACCGCCAGGCCGAAAAACTGTTTTTT.

The chain has TRBV6-6 and TRBJ1-1; 8 bases are shared with TRBD1. Per the germline V gene, CDR1 is MNHNY and CDR2 is SVGAGI (reference sequence). V was pared by 7 bases and J by 7 bases, with 5 bases of the junction left unmatched. The CDR3 totals 12 residues. Written as DNA, the CDR3 is TGTGCCAGCATCCGAGACAGGGGTGAAGCTTTCTTT. Its protein is CASIRDRGEAFF.

This clone was observed once. This chain links TRBV19 with TRBJ1-5, with 7 bases aligning to TRBD1. CDR3 length equals 17 residues. Germline CDR1 LNHDA, CDR2 SQIVND (reference sequence). The ends lost 1 base at V and 0 bases at J; junction bases unmatched: 6. The CDR3 loop is CASSIVGGSYSNQPQHF. The CDR3, as DNA: TGTGCCAGTAGTATAGTAGGGGGCAGCTATAGCAATCAGCCCCAGCATTTT.